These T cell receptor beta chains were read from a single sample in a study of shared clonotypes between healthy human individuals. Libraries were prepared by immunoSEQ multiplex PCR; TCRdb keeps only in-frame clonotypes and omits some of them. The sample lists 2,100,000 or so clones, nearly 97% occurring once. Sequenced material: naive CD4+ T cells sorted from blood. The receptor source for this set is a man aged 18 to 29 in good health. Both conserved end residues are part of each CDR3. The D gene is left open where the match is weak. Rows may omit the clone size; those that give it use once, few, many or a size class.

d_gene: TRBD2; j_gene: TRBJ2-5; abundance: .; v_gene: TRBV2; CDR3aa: CASSETSGSGETQYF; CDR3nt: TGTGCCAGCAGTGAAACTAGCGGGAGCGGCGAGACCCAGTACTTC
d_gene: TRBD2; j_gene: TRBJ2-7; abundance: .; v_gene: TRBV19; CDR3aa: CASSIGLAGFYEQYF; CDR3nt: TGTGCCAGTAGTATAGGGCTAGCGGGATTTTACGAGCAGTACTTC
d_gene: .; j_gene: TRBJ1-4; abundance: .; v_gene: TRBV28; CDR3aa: CASSLIRGGGEKLFF; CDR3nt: TGTGCCAGCAGTTTAATCAGGGGCGGAGGTGAAAAACTGTTTTTT
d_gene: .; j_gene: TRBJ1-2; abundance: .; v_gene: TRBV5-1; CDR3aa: CASSRDTYYGYTF; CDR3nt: TGCGCCAGCAGCAGGGACACCTACTATGGCTACACCTTC
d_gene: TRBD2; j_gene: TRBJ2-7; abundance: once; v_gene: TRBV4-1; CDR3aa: CASSPRLAGEYEQYF; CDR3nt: TGCGCCAGCAGCCCCCGACTAGCGGGAGAATACGAGCAGTACTTC
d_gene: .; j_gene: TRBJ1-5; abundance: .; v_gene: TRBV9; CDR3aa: CASSVESGPQHF; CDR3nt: TGTGCCAGCAGCGTAGAATCCGGGCCCCAGCATTTT
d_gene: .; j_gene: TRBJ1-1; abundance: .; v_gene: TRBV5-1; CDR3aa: CASSLEPAGPQGEAFF; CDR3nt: TGCGCCAGCAGCTTGGAACCGGCGGGGCCCCAGGGTGAAGCTTTCTTT
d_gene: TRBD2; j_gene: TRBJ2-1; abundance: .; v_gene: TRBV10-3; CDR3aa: CAISPGTSFNEQFF; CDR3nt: TGTGCCATCAGTCCCGGGACTAGTTTCAATGAGCAGTTCTTC
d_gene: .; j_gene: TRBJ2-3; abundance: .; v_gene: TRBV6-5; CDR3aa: CASSYSGAGGPDTQYF; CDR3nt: TGTGCCAGCAGTTACTCGGGGGCGGGCGGCCCAGATACGCAGTATTTT
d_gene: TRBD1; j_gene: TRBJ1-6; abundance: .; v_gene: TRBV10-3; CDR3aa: CAIRPGQESNSPLHF; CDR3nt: TGTGCCATCAGGCCGGGACAGGAGTCTAATTCACCCCTCCACTTT
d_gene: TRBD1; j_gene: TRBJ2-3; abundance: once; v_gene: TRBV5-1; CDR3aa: CASSPRDRRTDTQYF; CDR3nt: TGCGCCAGCAGCCCCCGGGACAGACGCACAGATACGCAGTATTTT
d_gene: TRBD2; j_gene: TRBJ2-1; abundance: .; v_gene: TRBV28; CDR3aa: CATRLAGGPKNEQFF; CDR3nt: TGTGCCACTAGACTAGCGGGGGGGCCTAAAAATGAGCAGTTCTTC
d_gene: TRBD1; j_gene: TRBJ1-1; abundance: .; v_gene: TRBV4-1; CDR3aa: CASSPRGTANTEAFF; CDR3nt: TGCGCCAGCAGCCCTCGGGGGACAGCGAACACTGAAGCTTTCTTT
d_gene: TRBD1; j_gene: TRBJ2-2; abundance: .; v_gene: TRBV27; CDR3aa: CASSRQGVNTGELFF; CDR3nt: TGTGCCAGCAGTCGACAGGGGGTAAACACCGGGGAGCTGTTTTTT
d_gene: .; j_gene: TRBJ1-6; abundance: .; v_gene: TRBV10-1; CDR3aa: CASQQGGSPLHF; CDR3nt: TGCGCCAGCCAACAGGGCGGGTCACCCCTCCACTTT
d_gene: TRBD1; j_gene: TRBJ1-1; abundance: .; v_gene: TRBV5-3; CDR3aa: CARSATGGSTEAFF; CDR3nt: TGTGCCAGAAGCGCGACAGGGGGCAGCACTGAAGCTTTCTTT
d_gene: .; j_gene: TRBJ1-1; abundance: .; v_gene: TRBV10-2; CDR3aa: CASRGSYRENTEAFF; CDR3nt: TGCGCCAGCAGGGGTTCGTACAGGGAAAACACTGAAGCTTTCTTT
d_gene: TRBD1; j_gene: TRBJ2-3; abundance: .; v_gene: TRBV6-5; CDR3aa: CASSSTGTGANTQYF; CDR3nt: TGTGCCAGCAGTTCGACCGGGACAGGGGCGAATACGCAGTATTTT
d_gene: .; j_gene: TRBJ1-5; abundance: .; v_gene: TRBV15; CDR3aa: CATSRDRTGWGNQPQHF; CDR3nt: TGTGCCACCAGCAGAGATCGGACGGGGTGGGGCAATCAGCCCCAGCATTTT
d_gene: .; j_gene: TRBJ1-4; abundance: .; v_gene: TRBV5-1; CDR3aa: CASSPLTQGNEKLFF; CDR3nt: TGCGCCAGCAGCCCATTAACGCAGGGCAATGAAAAACTGTTTTTT
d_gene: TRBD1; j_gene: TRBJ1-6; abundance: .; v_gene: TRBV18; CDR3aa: CASSPKGTVLGQGNSPLHF; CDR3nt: TGTGCCAGCTCACCAAAAGGGACAGTACTGGGACAGGGAAATTCACCCCTCCACTTT
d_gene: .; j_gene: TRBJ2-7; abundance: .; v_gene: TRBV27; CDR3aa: CASSPKEVYEQYF; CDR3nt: TGTGCCAGCAGTCCCAAGGAGGTCTACGAGCAGTACTTC
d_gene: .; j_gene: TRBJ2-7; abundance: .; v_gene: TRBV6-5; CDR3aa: CASSPPSYEQYF; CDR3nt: TGTGCCAGCAGTCCTCCGTCCTACGAGCAGTACTTC
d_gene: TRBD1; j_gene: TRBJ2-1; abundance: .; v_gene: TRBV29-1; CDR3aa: CSVENRDRGYNEQFF; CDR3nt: TGCAGCGTTGAAAACCGGGACAGGGGGTACAATGAGCAGTTCTTC
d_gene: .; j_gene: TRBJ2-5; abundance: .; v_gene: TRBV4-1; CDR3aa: CASSQDSGRGETQYF; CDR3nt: TGCGCCAGCAGCCAAGATTCCGGGCGGGGCGAGACCCAGTACTTC
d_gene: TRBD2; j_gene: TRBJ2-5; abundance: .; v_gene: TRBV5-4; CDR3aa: CASSPGTSGRRETQYF; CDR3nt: TGTGCCAGCAGCCCCGGGACTAGCGGGAGACGAGAGACCCAGTACTTC
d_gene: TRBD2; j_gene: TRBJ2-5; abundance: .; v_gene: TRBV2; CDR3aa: CASRPRTSGRGVPETQYF; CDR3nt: TGTGCCAGCCGACCCCGGACTAGCGGGAGAGGGGTGCCGGAGACCCAGTACTTC
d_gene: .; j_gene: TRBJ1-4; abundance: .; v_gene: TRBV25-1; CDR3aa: CASRWGGATNEKLFF; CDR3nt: TGTGCCAGCAGGTGGGGGGGGGCGACTAATGAAAAACTGTTTTTT
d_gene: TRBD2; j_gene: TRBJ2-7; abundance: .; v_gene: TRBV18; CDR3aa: CASSPGAGELYEQYF; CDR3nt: TGTGCCAGCTCACCAGGAGCGGGAGAACTGTACGAGCAGTACTTC
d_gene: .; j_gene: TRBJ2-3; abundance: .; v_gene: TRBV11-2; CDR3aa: CASSLDRPSTDTQYF; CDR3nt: TGTGCCAGCAGCCTCGACAGGCCTAGCACAGATACGCAGTATTTT
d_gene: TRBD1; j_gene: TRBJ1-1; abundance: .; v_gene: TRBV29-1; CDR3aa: CSVYRGAEAFF; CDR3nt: TGCAGCGTTTACAGGGGCGCTGAAGCTTTCTTT